The 21 T cell receptor beta chains presented below share a single source sample, sequenced in a study of cytomegalovirus exposure and HLA in healthy donors. This PCR relied on a set of 60 Vbeta primers and 13 Jbeta primers. Sequencing used immunoSEQ multiplex PCR; TCRdb keeps in-frame clones, though not all of them. The specimen's table records some 130,000 clones. Sample: PBMCs. These receptors all stem from a man younger than 35 in good health and CMV-seronegative.

This sequence joins TRBV10-3 and TRBJ1-1; perhaps TRBD1 as D (6 bases). The CDR3 has 14 amino acids. V was cut by 8 bases and J by 0 bases, with 13 bases left in between. CDR1 is ENHRY, CDR2 SYGVKD, per germline. The CDR3 DNA sequence: TGTGCCATCTCCACAGGGAACATGAACACTGAAGCTTTCTTT. It codes for CAISTGNMNTEAFF.

V usage is TRBV6-6 and J usage is TRBJ2-1; no definite D call. The V gene's germline CDR1 is MNHNY and CDR2 SVGAGI (reference sequence). V was pared by 2 bases and J by 6 bases, with 11 bases between. The CDR3 is made up of 14 amino acids. Written as DNA, the CDR3 is TGTGCCAGCAGTTACGAGGTCTTAGTCAATGAGCAGTTCTTC. This gives the protein CASSYEVLVNEQFF.

The CDR3: CAWSVMGGSHTNYGYTF. The CDR3 nucleotides read TGTGCCTGGAGTGTTATGGGGGGAAGCCATACGAACTATGGCTACACCTTC. V is TRBV30 and J is TRBJ1-2; perhaps TRBD1 as D (5 bases). There are 17 residues in the CDR3. Trimming shortened V by 0 bases and J by 2 bases, and 19 bases separated the two germline ends. Germline CDR1 GTSNPN, CDR2 SVGIG (reference sequence). Looking up the rest from reference TRBV30 and TRBJ1-2 gives the full variable domain: SQTIHQWPATLVQPVGSPLSLECTVEGTSNPNLYWYRQAAGRGLQLLFYSVGIGQISSEVPQNLSASRPQDRQFILSSKKLLLSDSGFYLCAWSVMGGSHTNYGYTFGSGTRLTVV.

This chain links TRBV5-1 with TRBJ1-1; D may be TRBD1 (6 bases). Between the trimmed V and J ends, which lost 4 bases and 4 bases, there was a span of 20 bases. The CDR3 totals 16 residues. From germline, CDR1 is SGHRS and CDR2 YFSETQ. In DNA form, the CDR3 reads TGCGCCAGCAGCGGGACAATAGCAGGGAGGGGCACTGAAGCTTTCTTT. Its protein product is CASSGTIAGRGTEAFF.

This chain uses TRBV19 with TRBJ1-5, with 7 bases that match TRBD1. The CDR3 totals 15 residues. Trimming took 8 bases from V and 7 from J; bases not matched to a gene: 14. The germline CDR1 and CDR2 sequences are LNHDA and SQIVND (reference sequence). The DNA of the CDR3 is TGTGCCAGTCCCCCCGCCGACAGGGCATGGCAGCCCCAGCATTTT. It codes for CASPPADRAWQPQHF. Complete variable domain (other parts from reference TRBV19 and TRBJ1-5): DGGITQSPKYLFRKEGQNVTLSCEQNLNHDAMYWYRQDPGQGLRLIYYSQIVNDFQKGDIAEGYSVSREKKESFPLTVTSAQKNPTAFYLCASPPADRAWQPQHFGDGTRLSIL.

The CDR3 DNA is TGTGCCAGCAGACTAGGACTAGCGGGGAACTACGAGCAGTACTTC. Encoded protein: CASRLGLAGNYEQYF. The V gene is TRBV6-5, the J gene TRBJ2-7, with TRBD2 identical over 12 bases. The CDR3 has 15 residues. Germline trimming cut 6 bases from V and 3 bases from J; bases unmatched to any gene: 6. Germline assignment: CDR1 MNHEY and CDR2 SVGAGI.

The chain recombines TRBV14 with TRBJ2-2; no clear D. Trimming shortened V by 5 bases and J by 8 bases, and 15 bases separated the two germline ends. The CDR3 length is 14 residues. Germline CDR1 and CDR2: SGHDN and FVKESK. The CDR3 loop is CASSLSRPKGELFF. The CDR3 bases are TGTGCCAGCAGCTTATCCAGGCCCAAGGGGGAGCTGTTTTTT.

The chain employs TRBV29-1 and TRBJ1-2, with TRBD1 matching 9 bases. The CDR3 is 15 amino acids. V lost 1 base and J lost 8; bases outside the gene matches: 11. Germline values: CDR1 SQVTM, CDR2 ANQGSEA. For the CDR3, the DNA is TGCAGCGTTGAAGGTTCTGGACAGGGGCTGGGAGGCTACACCTTC. Its translation: CSVEGSGQGLGGYTF.

The chain has TRBV28 and TRBJ1-5, with D tentatively TRBD1 (6 bases). The CDR3 totals 15 residues. V lost 8 bases and J 1 base, leaving 15 bases between the germline ends. Germline V CDR1 and CDR2: MDHEN, SYDVKM. For the CDR3, the DNA is TGTGCCAGCGCCCCCCATCAGGGGAGCAATCAGCCCCAGCATTTT. It yields the protein CASAPHQGSNQPQHF.

V is TRBV6-5 and J is TRBJ2-3, with 8 bases fitting TRBD2. V lost 7 bases to trimming and J lost 5 bases; unmatched junction nucleotides: 5. This CDR3 region has 13 residues. Per germline, CDR1 MNHEY and CDR2 SVGAGI. The CDR3 reads CASNGGVGDTQYF. The CDR3 bases are TGTGCCAGCAACGGGGGGGTGGGAGATACGCAGTATTTT.

This rearrangement joins TRBV4-1 to TRBJ2-3; 9 bases line up with TRBD2. V lost 2 bases to trimming and J lost 11 bases; unmatched junction nucleotides: 5. CDR3 length equals 13 residues. Germline-derived CDR1 and CDR2 are MGHRA and YSYEKL. The CDR3, as DNA: TGCGCCAGCAGCCAAATAACAGCGGGGGGGCAGTATTTT. It yields the protein CASSQITAGGQYF.

The gene calls are TRBV4-1 and TRBJ1-1; D perhaps matches TRBD1 (6 bases). CDR1 is MGHRA, CDR2 YSYEKL, per germline. This CDR3 is built from 15 residues. Deletions cut 0 bases from V and 4 bases from J, with 12 bases between. The CDR3 DNA reads as TGCGCCAGCAGCCAAGATTTCAGGGGCCGCACTGAAGCTTTCTTT. This translates into CASSQDFRGRTEAFF.

The chain couples TRBV7-3 to TRBJ1-2; unclear D gene. The length of the CDR3 is 14 residues. V gave up 4 bases and J gave up 0 bases, with 9 bases separating them. Germline V gives CDR1 SGHTA, CDR2 FQGTGA. The chain's CDR3 is CASSYTHSNYGYTF. The CDR3 region has the DNA TGTGCCAGCAGCTATACACATTCTAACTATGGCTACACCTTC.

The chain couples TRBV5-4 to TRBJ2-3; TRBD2 matches at 11 bases. V shed 4 bases, J shed 2 bases, and the junction held 6 bases outside the gene matches. This CDR3 region has 16 residues. Germline V gene sequence: CDR1 SGHNT, CDR2 YYREEE (reference sequence). CDR3 amino acids: CASSTPGLAATDTQYF. The CDR3, as DNA: TGTGCCAGCAGCACCCCGGGACTAGCGGCCACAGATACGCAGTATTTT.

The rearrangement joins TRBV11-2 to TRBJ1-6; 10 nucleotides agree with TRBD1. This CDR3 is built from 13 residues. Germline V gives CDR1 SGHAT, CDR2 FQNNGV. With V trimmed by 9 bases and J by 9 bases, 5 bases remained unmatched. The CDR3: CASSGQGTSPLHF. In DNA, the CDR3 is TGTGCCAGTTCGGGACAGGGGACTTCACCCCTCCACTTT.

The chain employs TRBV27 and TRBJ2-7; the D is unclear. The germline gives CDR1 MNHEY, CDR2 SMNVEV (reference sequence). The V and J ends lost 5 bases and 4 bases respectively, with 15 bases between them. The CDR3 length is 14 residues. The chain's CDR3 is CASSDGGPRYEQYF. The CDR3 DNA follows: TGTGCCAGCAGTGATGGCGGTCCGAGGTACGAGCAGTACTTC.

The chain employs TRBV7-9 and TRBJ2-2; no clear D gene. The CDR3 contains 14 residues. The germline V and J ends were trimmed by 3 bases and 7 bases, with 12 bases remaining between them. Germline V gene sequence: CDR1 SEHNR, CDR2 FQNEAQ (reference sequence). The CDR3 here is CASSFGLSDGELFF. The CDR3 DNA reads TGTGCCAGCAGCTTCGGCCTCAGCGACGGGGAGCTGTTTTTT.

The V call is TRBV14, the J call TRBJ2-1; a possible D gene is TRBD2 (5 bases). V lost 8 bases and J lost 8, with 22 bases in between. This CDR3 contains 15 residues. The V gene's germline CDR1 is SGHDN and CDR2 FVKESK. The CDR3 DNA sequence: TGTGCCAGCCGACCGCGGGTCCCCCCTCGGCATGAGCAGTTCTTC. Residues: CASRPRVPPRHEQFF.

The chain joins TRBV27 to TRBJ1-5; 8 bases agree with TRBD1. The CDR3 runs to 15 residues. Germline V gives CDR1 MNHEY, CDR2 SMNVEV (reference sequence). V lost 6 bases to trimming and J lost 3 bases; unmatched junction nucleotides: 7. The CDR3 protein is CASRGDRGLNQPQHF. As DNA, the CDR3 is TGTGCCAGCAGGGGAGACAGGGGTCTCAATCAGCCCCAGCATTTT.

The chain couples TRBV11-1 to TRBJ2-6; no clear D. Germline CDR1 and CDR2: SGHAT and FQDESV (reference sequence). This CDR3 has 13 amino acids. Trimming took off 6 bases at V and 4 bases at J, with 7 bases between the two ends. CDR3 region: CASRQNGANVLTF. The CDR3 DNA is TGTGCCAGCAGGCAGAACGGGGCCAACGTCCTGACTTTC.

J is TRBJ1-1 and V is TRBV11-1; perhaps TRBD1 as D (5 bases). Germline V CDR1 and CDR2: SGHAT, FQDESV (reference sequence). The V and J ends lost 1 base and 0 bases respectively, with 12 bases between them. CDR3 size: 16 residues. The DNA of the CDR3 is TGTGCCAGCAGCTTAGGCGGCTTAGGGGTGAACACTGAAGCTTTCTTT. This gives the protein CASSLGGLGVNTEAFF.